Listed here are 20 T cell receptor beta chains from one sample, sequenced in a study of shared clonotypes between healthy human individuals. Repertoires were generated with immunoSEQ multiplex PCR, while TCRdb's copy carries only in-frame clones and drops some. The sample has approximately 2.5 million clones, approximately 94% seen once. Sequencing input: naive CD4+ T cells from PBMCs. Specified subset: CD45RA+ positively selected. The receptors shown here come from a man younger than 35 in good health. Some clones in this sample may be carry-over from other donors' samples.

This chain joins TRBV23-1 and TRBJ1-5; D perhaps matches TRBD1 (5 bases). TRBV23-1 is an open reading frame, and its role is uncertain. The CDR3 has 15 amino acids. The V end was cut by 1 base, the J end by 7 bases, with 14 bases between. CDR3 DNA: TGCGCCAGCAGTCAATTGGGACTCCAGAGGCAGCCCCAGCATTTT. Protein sequence: CASSQLGLQRQPQHF.

The J gene is TRBJ1-2, the V gene TRBV7-3; D is unclear. The CDR3 sequence is 13 residues long. Germline V CDR1 and CDR2: SGHTA, FQGTGA. V was clipped by 0 bases and J by 8 bases, with 10 bases between them. CDR3 coding DNA: TGTGCCAGCAGCTTAACCCAGGCCCGGGGCTACACCTTC. Translated: CASSLTQARGYTF.

The genes are TRBV7-3 and TRBJ2-3; no clear D. The CDR3 consists of 15 residues. The germline V gene has CDR1 SGHTA and CDR2 FQGTGA. V shed 4 bases and J shed 0 bases, with 11 bases lying between them. CDR3 in DNA: TGTGCCAGCAGCTCCCTGGGTGCTAGCACAGATACGCAGTATTTT. Protein product: CASSSLGASTDTQYF.

The chain couples TRBV5-1 to TRBJ2-7; no reliable D call. This CDR3 is 14 amino acids long. Trimming left V 3 bases short and J 6 bases short, with 16 bases between. CDR1 and CDR2 from the germline V gene are SGHRS and YFSETQ. The CDR3 DNA reads as TGCGCCAGCAGCTCCTACACTACCACGGGCGAGCAGTACTTC. This translates into CASSSYTTTGEQYF.

V and J are TRBV4-1 and TRBJ2-4; D could derive from TRBD1 or TRBD2 (6 bases each). V lost 5 bases and J lost 6, with 14 bases in between. CDR3 length equals 14 residues. CDR1 is MGHRA, CDR2 YSYEKL, per germline. The CDR3 coding sequence is TGCGCCAGCAGCAAGGGGGGTCGCAGAAACATTCAGTACTTC. Protein sequence: CASSKGGRRNIQYF.

Worth noting for this clone: This sample includes further DNA sequences coding for the same CDR3. The CDR3 sequence: CSVVRGVNTEAFF. The CDR3 region has the DNA TGCAGCGTTGTTAGGGGCGTGAACACTGAAGCTTTCTTT. The chain joins TRBV29-1 to TRBJ1-1, with D maybe TRBD1 (5 bases). From germline, CDR1 is SQVTM and CDR2 ANQGSEA. V gave up 4 bases and J gave up 0 bases, with 9 bases separating them. The CDR3 is made up of 13 amino acids.

The CDR3 coding sequence is TGTGCCAGCAGGAAGGGGACAGTAGGGTTTAACTATGGCTACACCTTC. Its translation: CASRKGTVGFNYGYTF. This chain links TRBV28 with TRBJ1-2, with 7 bases fitting TRBD1. The CDR3 spans 16 residues. CDR1 is MDHEN, CDR2 SYDVKM, per germline. J lost 1 base, V lost 6 bases, and 11 bases had no gene match.

The rearrangement links TRBV7-9 to TRBJ2-3; D is unclear. Germline CDR1 SEHNR, CDR2 FQNEAQ (reference sequence). This CDR3 is built from 14 residues. Deletions cut 1 base from V and 2 bases from J, with 7 bases between. DNA for the CDR3: TGTGCCAGCAGCTTAGACACTTTCACAGATACGCAGTATTTT. Amino acids: CASSLDTFTDTQYF.

V gene TRBV28 combines with J gene TRBJ2-3; D is possibly TRBD2 (5 bases). V dropped 4 bases and J dropped 4 bases, with 15 bases sitting between them. Germline CDR1 is MDHEN and CDR2 is SYDVKM. The CDR3 is made up of 15 amino acids. CDR3 in DNA: TGTGCCAGCAGTTCCCCCCGGGGTGGGGCAGATACGCAGTATTTT. Translation gives CASSSPRGGADTQYF.

The chain combines TRBV27 with TRBJ1-2; 7 bases match TRBD1. V gave up 8 bases and J gave up 8 bases; unmatched junction bases: 17. Germline V CDR1 and CDR2: MNHEY, SMNVEV (reference sequence). This CDR3 is built from 15 residues. The CDR3 reads CASGDLGRGAWGYTF. Written as DNA, the CDR3 is TGTGCCAGCGGAGACCTCGGCAGGGGGGCATGGGGCTACACCTTC.

The V gene is TRBV28, the J gene TRBJ1-4; tentatively, D is TRBD1 (6 bases). CDR3 size: 14 residues. V dropped 10 bases and J dropped 10 bases, with 22 bases sitting between them. The V gene's germline CDR1 is MDHEN and CDR2 SYDVKM. In nucleotides, the CDR3 is TGTGCCATCCACGCCGGGACATCTCGCGGAAAACTGTTTTTT. It encodes CAIHAGTSRGKLFF.

The chain employs TRBV19 and TRBJ2-1, with 8 nucleotides matching TRBD2. Germline V lookup: CDR1 LNHDA, CDR2 SQIVND (reference sequence). The trim removed 3 bases at V and 6 bases at J, leaving 7 bases unmatched. The length of the CDR3 is 15 residues. The DNA of the CDR3 is TGTGCCAGTAGTATCCCAGCGGGAGCACGCAATGAGCAGTTCTTC. This sequence encodes CASSIPAGARNEQFF.

V and J are TRBV18 and TRBJ2-7, with D perhaps TRBD1 (5 bases). V was pared by 1 base and J by 4 bases, with 8 bases between. The V gene's germline CDR1 is KGHSH and CDR2 LQKENI. The CDR3 is 13 residues long. CDR3 loop: CASSPLTAYEQYF. The CDR3 DNA reads TGTGCCAGCTCACCACTGACAGCTTACGAGCAGTACTTC. The variable domain in full, with the rest retrieved from reference TRBV18 and TRBJ2-7, is NAGVMQNPRHLVRRRGQEARLRCSPMKGHSHVYWYRQLPEEGLKFMVYLQKENIIDESGMPKERFSAEFPKEGPSILRIQQVVRGDSAAYFCASSPLTAYEQYFGPGTRLTVT.

The chain couples TRBV15 to TRBJ2-7; 13 nucleotides agree with TRBD2. The CDR3 is 17 residues long. Germline V gives CDR1 LNHNV, CDR2 YYDKDF (reference sequence). The V segment lost 0 bases and the J segment 3 bases; nucleotides outside the gene matches: 5. In nucleotides, the CDR3 is TGTGCCACCAGCAGAGACGAGGGACTAGCGGGAAACTACGAGCAGTACTTC. Translated: CATSRDEGLAGNYEQYF.

The chain recombines TRBV28 with TRBJ1-2; 11 positions agree with TRBD1. The CDR3 is made up of 16 amino acids. The V gene end was trimmed by 2 bases and the J gene end by 4 bases; junction bases not matched to a gene: 6. CDR1 and CDR2 (germline): MDHEN, SYDVKM. The CDR3 DNA reads as TGTGCCAGCAGTTTAAATCCGGGACAGGGGGGCTATGGCTACACCTTC. This sequence encodes CASSLNPGQGGYGYTF.

V usage is TRBV6-1 and J usage is TRBJ2-1; no reliable D call. The CDR3 is made up of 14 amino acids. CDR1 is MNHNS, CDR2 SASEGT, per germline. The V gene lost 6 bases and the J gene lost 0 bases, with 9 bases spanning the gap. CDR3 bases: TGTGCCAGCAGCGATTACTACTCCTACAATGAGCAGTTCTTC. Protein: CASSDYYSYNEQFF.

V gene TRBV7-3 combines with J gene TRBJ2-3; D is unclear. Trimming left V 5 bases short and J 4 bases short, with 10 bases between. The germline gives CDR1 SGHTA, CDR2 FQGTGA. The CDR3 runs 13 residues. The CDR3 spells CASSPTLSDTQYF. Here the CDR3 DNA reads TGTGCCAGCAGCCCGACCCTCTCAGATACGCAGTATTTT.

This chain links TRBV29-1 with TRBJ1-1; D uncertain. Deletions cut 4 bases from V and 2 bases from J, with 11 bases between. The V gene's germline CDR1 is SQVTM and CDR2 ANQGSEA. The CDR3 is 13 amino acids. CDR3 sequence: CSVGGRGNTEAFF. In DNA form, the CDR3 reads TGCAGCGTTGGAGGGCGGGGTAACACTGAAGCTTTCTTT.

DNA for the CDR3: TGTGCCAGCAGTGTTCTAATGAGGAACACTGAAGCTTTCTTT. It specifies CASSVLMRNTEAFF. The chain employs TRBV28 and TRBJ1-1; no clear D gene. This CDR3 is 14 amino acids long. Germline V lookup: CDR1 MDHEN, CDR2 SYDVKM. V was trimmed by 5 bases and J by 1 base, leaving 11 bases between them. Full variable domain (remainder filled in from reference TRBV28 and TRBJ1-1): DVKVTQSSRYLVKRTGEKVFLECVQDMDHENMFWYRQDPGLGLRLIYFSYDVKMKEKGDIPEGYSVSREKKERFSLILESASTNQTSMYLCASSVLMRNTEAFFGQGTRLTVV.

The chain couples TRBV5-5 to TRBJ2-3; D gene unclear. CDR3 length: 13 residues. Germline CDR1 and CDR2: SGHKS and YYEKEE (reference sequence). Trimming removed 1 base at V and 6 bases at J, with 9 bases between. The CDR3 loop is CASSLMGSDTQYF. Written as DNA, the CDR3 is TGTGCCAGCAGCTTGATGGGGTCGGATACGCAGTATTTT.